The rows below give T cell receptor beta chains drawn from one sample of a study of response to subunit inactivated influenza vaccine. TCRdb reanalysed the RT-PCR reads using MiXCR and keeps one entry per CDR3 protein. The sample lists fewer than 550,000 distinct CDR3 sequences; about 25% were seen once. Here the sequenced sample was CD4+ T cells sorted from PBMCs, taken less than 6 days after vaccination. These receptors all stem from a man aged 50 to 60 who received an inactivated influenza vaccine. Both conserved end residues are part of each CDR3. A D gene is named only where the DNA matches it firmly. For some rows the clone size is stated as once, few or many, or as a class when expanded; others skip it.

d_call: NA
j_call: TRBJ1-1
v_call: TRBV5-1
clone_size: many
cdr3_nt: TGCGCCAGCAGCTATAAGGATCCTGAGAGCATGAACACTGAAGCTTTCTTT
cdr3_aa: CASSYKDPESMNTEAFF

d_call: NA
j_call: TRBJ1-5
v_call: TRBV4-1
clone_size: few
cdr3_nt: TGCGCCAGCAGCCAAGATAAGGGAGGGTGGGATCAGCCCCAGCATTTT
cdr3_aa: CASSQDKGGWDQPQHF

d_call: TRBD1
j_call: TRBJ1-1
v_call: TRBV14
clone_size: NA
cdr3_nt: TGTGCCAGCAGCCCAGGACAGGGCCCTATGAACACTGAAGCTTTCTTT
cdr3_aa: CASSPGQGPMNTEAFF

d_call: NA
j_call: TRBJ2-1
v_call: TRBV4-3
clone_size: few
cdr3_nt: TGCGCCAGCAGCCAAGGGTTTGGGGGGTACAATGAGCAGTTCTTC
cdr3_aa: CASSQGFGGYNEQFF

d_call: TRBD2
j_call: TRBJ2-1
v_call: TRBV20-1
clone_size: few
cdr3_nt: TGCAGTGCTCCCTTAGCGGGAGCACGGCCTGAGCAGTTCTTC
cdr3_aa: CSAPLAGARPEQFF

d_call: TRBD2
j_call: TRBJ2-1
v_call: TRBV20-1
clone_size: NA
cdr3_nt: TGCAGTGCTAGAGGAACTAGCGGGAGAAGCGATGAGCAGTTCTTC
cdr3_aa: CSARGTSGRSDEQFF

d_call: NA
j_call: TRBJ2-5
v_call: TRBV20-1
clone_size: NA
cdr3_nt: TGCAGTGCGCAGGGGCTGAACCAGGAGACCCAGTACTTC
cdr3_aa: CSAQGLNQETQYF

d_call: NA
j_call: TRBJ2-6
v_call: TRBV20-1
clone_size: few
cdr3_nt: TGCAGTGCGTCTGGGGGGGCCAACGTCCTGACTTTC
cdr3_aa: CSASGGANVLTF

d_call: NA
j_call: TRBJ2-7
v_call: TRBV11-2
clone_size: NA
cdr3_nt: TGTGCCAGCAGCTTAGATTACTCGGCTGTCCCTCACGAGCAGTACTTC
cdr3_aa: CASSLDYSAVPHEQYF

d_call: NA
j_call: TRBJ2-3
v_call: TRBV20-1
clone_size: few
cdr3_nt: TGCAGTGCCAGACCTGCTGGCACAGATACGCAGTATTTT
cdr3_aa: CSARPAGTDTQYF

d_call: NA
j_call: TRBJ1-1
v_call: TRBV12-3/TRBV12-4
clone_size: NA
cdr3_nt: TGTGCCAGCAGTTTAGCCGAACCTCCGGATTTCTTT
cdr3_aa: CASSLAEPPDFF

d_call: TRBD1
j_call: TRBJ2-7
v_call: TRBV12-3/TRBV12-4
clone_size: many
cdr3_nt: TGTGCCAGCAGTTTCAGGGGACAGGGCAGGTCCTACGAGCAGTACTTC
cdr3_aa: CASSFRGQGRSYEQYF

d_call: NA
j_call: TRBJ2-1
v_call: TRBV7-2
clone_size: NA
cdr3_nt: TGTGCCAGCCGGGCCCTAAGGAGGGAGCAGTTCTTC
cdr3_aa: CASRALRREQFF

d_call: NA
j_call: TRBJ2-1
v_call: TRBV29-1
clone_size: few
cdr3_nt: TGCAGCGTTGTCCGTATGAATGAGCAGTTCTTC
cdr3_aa: CSVVRMNEQFF